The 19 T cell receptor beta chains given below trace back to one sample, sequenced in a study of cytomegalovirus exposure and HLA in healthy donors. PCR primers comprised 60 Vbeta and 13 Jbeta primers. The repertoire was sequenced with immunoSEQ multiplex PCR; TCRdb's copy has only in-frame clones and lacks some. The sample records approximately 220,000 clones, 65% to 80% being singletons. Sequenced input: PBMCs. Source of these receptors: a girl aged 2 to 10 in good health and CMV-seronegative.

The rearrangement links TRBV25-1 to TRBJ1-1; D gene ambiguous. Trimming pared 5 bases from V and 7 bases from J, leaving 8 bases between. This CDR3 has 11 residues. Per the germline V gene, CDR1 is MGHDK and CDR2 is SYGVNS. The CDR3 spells CASSFRLEAFF. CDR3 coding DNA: TGTGCCAGCAGTTTCAGACTTGAAGCTTTCTTT.

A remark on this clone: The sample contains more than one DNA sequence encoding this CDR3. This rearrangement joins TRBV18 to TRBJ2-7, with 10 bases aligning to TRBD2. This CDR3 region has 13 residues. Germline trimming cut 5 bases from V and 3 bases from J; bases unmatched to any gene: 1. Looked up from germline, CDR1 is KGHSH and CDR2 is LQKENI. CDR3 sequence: CASSRTSGYEQYF. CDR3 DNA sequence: TGTGCCAGCTCAAGGACTAGCGGCTACGAGCAGTACTTC.

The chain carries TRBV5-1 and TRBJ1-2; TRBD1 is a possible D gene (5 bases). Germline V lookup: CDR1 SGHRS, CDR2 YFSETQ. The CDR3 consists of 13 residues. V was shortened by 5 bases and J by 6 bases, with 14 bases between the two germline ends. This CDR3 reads CASRAGMGDGYTF. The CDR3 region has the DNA TGCGCCAGCAGGGCAGGGATGGGTGATGGCTACACCTTC.

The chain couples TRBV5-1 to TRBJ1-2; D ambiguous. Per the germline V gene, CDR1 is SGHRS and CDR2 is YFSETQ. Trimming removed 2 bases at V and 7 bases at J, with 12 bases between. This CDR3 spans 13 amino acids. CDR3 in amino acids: CASSFLIVIGYTF. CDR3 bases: TGCGCCAGCAGCTTCCTTATCGTTATTGGCTACACCTTC.

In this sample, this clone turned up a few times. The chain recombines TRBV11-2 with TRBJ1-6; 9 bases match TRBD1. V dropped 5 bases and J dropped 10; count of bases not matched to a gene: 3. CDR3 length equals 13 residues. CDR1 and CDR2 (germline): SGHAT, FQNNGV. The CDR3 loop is CASSQDRGSPLHF. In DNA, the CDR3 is TGTGCCAGCAGCCAGGACAGGGGATCACCCCTCCACTTT. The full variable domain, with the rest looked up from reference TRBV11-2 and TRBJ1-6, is EAGVAQSPRYKIIEKRQSVAFWCNPISGHATLYWYQQILGQGPKLLIQFQNNGVVDDSQLPKDRFSAERLKGVDSTLKIQPAKLEDSAVYLCASSQDRGSPLHFGNGTRLTVT.

CDR3 coding DNA: TGTGCCAGCAGCTCTGGCGGGGCTGGTTACAATGAGCAGTTCTTC. This codes for CASSSGGAGYNEQFF. The chain is built from TRBV7-9 and TRBJ2-1, with D possibly being TRBD2 (6 bases). CDR1 is SEHNR, CDR2 FQNEAQ, per germline (reference sequence). The V gene lost 4 bases and the J gene lost 4 bases, with 14 bases spanning the gap. The CDR3 is 15 residues long.

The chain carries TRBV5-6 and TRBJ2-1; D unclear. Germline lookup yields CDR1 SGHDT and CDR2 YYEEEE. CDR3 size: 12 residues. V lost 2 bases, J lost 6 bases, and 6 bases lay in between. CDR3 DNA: TGTGCCAGCAGCTTTCCAGGCAATGAGCAGTTCTTC. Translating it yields CASSFPGNEQFF.

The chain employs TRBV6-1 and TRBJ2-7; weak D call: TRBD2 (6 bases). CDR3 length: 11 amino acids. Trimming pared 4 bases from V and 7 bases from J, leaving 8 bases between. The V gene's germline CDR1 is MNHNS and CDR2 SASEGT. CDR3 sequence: CASSGGGEQYF. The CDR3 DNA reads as TGTGCCAGCAGTGGGGGAGGAGAGCAGTACTTC.

The CDR3 spells CASGLEQFF. CDR3 nucleotides: TGTGCTAGTGGCCTCGAGCAGTTCTTC. This sequence joins TRBV12-5 and TRBJ2-1; D call uncertain. The CDR3 has 9 residues. CDR1 LGHNT and CDR2 FRNRAP come from the germline V gene. The V end was cut by 6 bases, the J end by 10 bases, with 4 bases between.

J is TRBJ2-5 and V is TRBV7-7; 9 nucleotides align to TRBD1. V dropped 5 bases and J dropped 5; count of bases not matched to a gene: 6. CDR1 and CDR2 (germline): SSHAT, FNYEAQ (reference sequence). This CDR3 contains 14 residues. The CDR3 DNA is TGTGCCAGCAGCCCGCACGACAGGGGGGAGACCCAGTACTTC. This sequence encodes CASSPHDRGETQYF. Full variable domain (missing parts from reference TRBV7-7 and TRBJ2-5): GAGVSQSPRYKVTKRGQDVTLRCDPISSHATLYWYQQALGQGPEFLTYFNYEAQPDKSGLPSDRFSAERPEGSISTLTIQRTEQRDSAMYRCASSPHDRGETQYFGPGTRLLVL.

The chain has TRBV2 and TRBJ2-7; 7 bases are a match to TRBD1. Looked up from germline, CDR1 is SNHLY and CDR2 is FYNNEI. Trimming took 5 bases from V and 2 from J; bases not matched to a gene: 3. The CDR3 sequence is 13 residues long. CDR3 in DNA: TGTGCCAGCAGTAATGGACAGGCCTACGAGCAGTACTTC. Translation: CASSNGQAYEQYF.

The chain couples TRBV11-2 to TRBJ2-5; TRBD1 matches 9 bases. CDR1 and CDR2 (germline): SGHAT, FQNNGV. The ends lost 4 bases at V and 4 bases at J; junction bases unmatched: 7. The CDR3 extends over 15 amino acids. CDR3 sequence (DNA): TGTGCCAGCAGCTCTAGGACAGGGGTGGGAGAGACCCAGTACTTC. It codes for CASSSRTGVGETQYF.

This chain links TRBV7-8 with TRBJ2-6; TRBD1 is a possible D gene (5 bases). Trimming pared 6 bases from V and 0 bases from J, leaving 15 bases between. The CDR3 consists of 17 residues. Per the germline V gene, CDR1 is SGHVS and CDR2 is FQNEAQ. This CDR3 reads CASSRGRAISGANVLTF. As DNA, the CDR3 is TGTGCCAGCAGTAGGGGCAGGGCTATCTCTGGGGCCAACGTCCTGACTTTC.

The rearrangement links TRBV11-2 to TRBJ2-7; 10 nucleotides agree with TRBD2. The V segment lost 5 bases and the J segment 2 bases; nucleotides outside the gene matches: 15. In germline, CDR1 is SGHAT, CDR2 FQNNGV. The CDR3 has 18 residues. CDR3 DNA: TGTGCCAGCAGCCGCCTGTCTAGCGGGGGCCGCCTTACCTACGAGCAGTACTTC. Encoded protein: CASSRLSSGGRLTYEQYF. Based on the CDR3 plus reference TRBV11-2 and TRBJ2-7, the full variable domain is EAGVAQSPRYKIIEKRQSVAFWCNPISGHATLYWYQQILGQGPKLLIQFQNNGVVDDSQLPKDRFSAERLKGVDSTLKIQPAKLEDSAVYLCASSRLSSGGRLTYEQYFGPGTRLTVT.

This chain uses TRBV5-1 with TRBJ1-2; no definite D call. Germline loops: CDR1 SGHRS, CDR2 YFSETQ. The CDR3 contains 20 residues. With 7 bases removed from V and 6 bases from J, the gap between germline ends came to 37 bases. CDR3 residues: CASCSPPVAGKGLLYDGYTF. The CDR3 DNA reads TGCGCCAGCTGCAGCCCCCCAGTAGCGGGTAAAGGGCTCTTGTACGATGGCTACACCTTC.

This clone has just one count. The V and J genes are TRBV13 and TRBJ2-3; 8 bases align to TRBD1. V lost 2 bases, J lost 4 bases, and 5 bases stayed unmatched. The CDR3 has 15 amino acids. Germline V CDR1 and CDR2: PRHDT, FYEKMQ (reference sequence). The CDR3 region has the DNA TGTGCCAGCAGCTTAAGACAGGGGACGCCAGATACGCAGTATTTT. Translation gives CASSLRQGTPDTQYF.

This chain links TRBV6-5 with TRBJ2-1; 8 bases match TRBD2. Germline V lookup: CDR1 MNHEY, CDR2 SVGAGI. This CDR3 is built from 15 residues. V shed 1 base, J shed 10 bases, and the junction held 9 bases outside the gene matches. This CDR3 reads CASSYYAGGAEEQFF. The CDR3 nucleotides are TGTGCCAGCAGTTACTACGCCGGGGGGGCAGAGGAGCAGTTCTTC.

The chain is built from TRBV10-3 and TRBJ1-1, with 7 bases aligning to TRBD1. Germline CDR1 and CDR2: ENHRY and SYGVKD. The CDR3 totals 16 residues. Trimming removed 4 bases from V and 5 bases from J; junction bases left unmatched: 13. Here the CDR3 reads CAISGSYRGVGTEAFF. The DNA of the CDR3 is TGTGCCATCAGTGGTTCCTACAGGGGAGTAGGGACTGAAGCTTTCTTT.

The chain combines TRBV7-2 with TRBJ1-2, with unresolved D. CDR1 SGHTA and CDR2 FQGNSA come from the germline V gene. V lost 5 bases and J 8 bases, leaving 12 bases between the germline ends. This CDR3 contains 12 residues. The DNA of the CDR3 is TGTGCCAGCAGCCTACGGGGTATCGGCTACACCTTC. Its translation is CASSLRGIGYTF.